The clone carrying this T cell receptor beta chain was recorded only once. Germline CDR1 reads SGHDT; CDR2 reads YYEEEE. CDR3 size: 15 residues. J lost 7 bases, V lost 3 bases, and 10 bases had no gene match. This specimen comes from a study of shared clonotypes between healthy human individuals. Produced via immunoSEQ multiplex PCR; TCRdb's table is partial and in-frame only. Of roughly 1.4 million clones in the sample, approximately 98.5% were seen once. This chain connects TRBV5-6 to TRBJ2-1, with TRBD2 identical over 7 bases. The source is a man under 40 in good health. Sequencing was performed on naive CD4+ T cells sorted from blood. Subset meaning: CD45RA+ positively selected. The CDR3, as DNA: TGTGCCAGCAGCTCCCAACGACTAGCCCTTAATGAGCAGTTCTTC. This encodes CASSSQRLALNEQFF.